The T cell receptor beta chain under discussion was sequenced for a study of radiation and T cells in renal cell carcinoma. Germline V lookup: CDR1 LGHNA, CDR2 YNFKEQ. Germline trimming cut 3 bases from V and 3 bases from J; bases unmatched to any gene: 11. The CDR3 consists of 16 residues. Time point noted: blood 4 weeks post-SBRT, at nephrectomy. The treatment was: 15 Gy SBRT to primary tumor, nephrectomy 4 weeks later. Method: immunoSEQ multiplex PCR; TCRdb's copy keeps in-frame clones and lacks some. The sample holds approximately 170,000 clones, around 89% seen once. This chain connects TRBV4-2 to TRBJ2-7; 7 bases fit TRBD2. The TCR originated in a woman aged 50 to 60 with renal cell carcinoma. Sequenced here: blood, sampled from a patient whose treatment included radiotherapy and nephrectomy. This CDR3 reads CASSQDLREEIYEQYF. CDR3 bases: TGTGCCAGCAGCCAGGATCTCCGGGAGGAAATCTACGAGCAGTACTTC.